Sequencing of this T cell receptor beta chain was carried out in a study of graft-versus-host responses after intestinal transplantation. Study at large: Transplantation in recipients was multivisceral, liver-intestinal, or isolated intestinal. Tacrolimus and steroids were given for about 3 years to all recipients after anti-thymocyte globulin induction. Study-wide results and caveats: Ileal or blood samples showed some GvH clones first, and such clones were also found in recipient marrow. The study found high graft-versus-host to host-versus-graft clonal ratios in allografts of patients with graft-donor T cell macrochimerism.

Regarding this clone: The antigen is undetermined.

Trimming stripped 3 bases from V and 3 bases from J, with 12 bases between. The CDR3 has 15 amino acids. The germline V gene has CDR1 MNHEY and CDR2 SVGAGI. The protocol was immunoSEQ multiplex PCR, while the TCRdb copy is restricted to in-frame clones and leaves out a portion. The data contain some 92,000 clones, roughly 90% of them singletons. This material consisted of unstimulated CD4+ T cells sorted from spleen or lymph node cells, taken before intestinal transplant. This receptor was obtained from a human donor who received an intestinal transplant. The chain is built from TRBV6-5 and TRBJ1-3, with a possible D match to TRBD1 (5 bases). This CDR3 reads CASSYNVGVGNTIYF. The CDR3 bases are TGTGCCAGCAGTTATAATGTAGGGGTTGGAAACACCATATATTTT.